These 28 T cell receptor beta chains share one sample of origin, sequenced in a study of radiation and T cells in renal cell carcinoma (dated by TCRdb to 2018 to 2021). The sample's time point label is to be understood as: blood 2 weeks post-SBRT. The treatment or condition label, as the study defines it: 15 Gy SBRT to primary tumor, nephrectomy 4 weeks later. The library came from the immunoSEQ multiplex PCR assay. Imported from immuneACCESS, the table was reduced by TCRdb to in-frame sequences with V and J called. These copies leave out some clones; in studies compared against another copy, an unresolved V gene accounts for under half, and the cause of the remainder is not known. For this sample there are 120,000 or so clones; about 81% appear just once. 5% to 6.5% of the sample goes to the ten largest clones. The input for sequencing was blood, taken from a patient whose treatment included radiotherapy and nephrectomy. The source of these receptors is a man aged 50 to 59 with renal cell carcinoma.

The V gene is TRBV6-5, the J gene TRBJ2-1, with 10 bases identical to TRBD2. The CDR3 runs 15 residues. The germline gives CDR1 MNHEY, CDR2 SVGAGI. Trimming cost V 6 bases and J 2 bases; bases outside gene matches: 4. CDR3: CASRPGLAAYNEQFF. DNA for the CDR3: TGTGCCAGCAGACCAGGACTAGCGGCCTACAATGAGCAGTTCTTC.

The V call is TRBV5-4, the J call TRBJ1-2; D may be TRBD1 (5 bases). CDR3 length: 13 amino acids. Germline loops: CDR1 SGHNT, CDR2 YYREEE (reference sequence). V was shortened by 4 bases and J by 4 bases, with 11 bases between the two germline ends. The CDR3 DNA follows: TGTGCCAGCAGCAATCAGGGAGGCTATGGCTACACCTTC. This encodes CASSNQGGYGYTF.

The count of this clone is one. The chain uses TRBV6-1 and TRBJ1-2; weak D call: TRBD1 (6 bases). Deletions cut 6 bases from V and 6 bases from J, with 17 bases between. CDR1 and CDR2 from the germline V gene are MNHNS and SASEGT. The CDR3 runs 14 residues. The CDR3 loop reads CASREKQGMDGYTF. CDR3 DNA sequence: TGTGCCAGCAGGGAAAAACAGGGAATGGATGGCTACACCTTC.

This rearrangement joins TRBV7-9 to TRBJ2-2; tentatively, D is TRBD1 (6 bases). V shed 4 bases and J shed 0 bases, with 15 bases lying between them. The CDR3 covers 17 residues. Germline-derived CDR1 and CDR2 are SEHNR and FQNEAQ (reference sequence). This CDR3 is CASSSLTGTPNTGELFF. CDR3 coding DNA: TGTGCCAGCAGCTCGCTGACCGGGACACCGAACACCGGGGAGCTGTTTTTT.

V gene TRBV5-4 combines with J gene TRBJ2-7; 7 bases line up with TRBD2. Germline-derived CDR1 and CDR2 are SGHNT and YYREEE (reference sequence). This CDR3 comprises 15 residues. J lost 5 bases, V lost 0 bases, and 8 bases had no gene match. CDR3 sequence reads: CASSLVGGSDHEQYF. As DNA, the CDR3 is TGTGCCAGCAGCTTGGTGGGAGGGTCTGACCACGAGCAGTACTTC.

This clone showed up just once. The chain uses TRBV28 and TRBJ2-5; 9 bases are shared with TRBD1. The assigned J gene may be wrong: the sequence end matches TRBJ2-7 better. CDR1 MDHEN and CDR2 SYDVKM come from the germline V gene. The CDR3 contains 16 residues. The CDR3 bases are TGTGCCAGCAGTTTCCCTGAGACAGGGGGTTATATCGAGCAGTACTTC. Residues: CASSFPETGGYIEQYF.

The chain joins TRBV25-1 to TRBJ1-1; D gene unclear. The CDR3 has 15 amino acids. Germline CDR1 MGHDK, CDR2 SYGVNS. The V gene lost 3 bases and the J gene lost 0 bases, with 11 bases spanning the gap. CDR3 loop: CASSEYAGMNTEAFF. CDR3 nucleotides: TGTGCCAGCAGTGAGTATGCGGGGATGAACACTGAAGCTTTCTTT.

V and J are TRBV5-1 and TRBJ2-3, with 8 bases fitting TRBD1. The CDR3 totals 16 residues. Germline assignment: CDR1 SGHRS and CDR2 YFSETQ. With 3 bases clipped from V and 4 bases from J, the junction kept 10 bases outside the gene matches. The CDR3 DNA is TGCGCCAGCAGCTCTGGGTCGTCAGGGGGCCCAGATACGCAGTATTTT. It translates to CASSSGSSGGPDTQYF.

Only one count was recorded for this clone. The genes are TRBV29-1 and TRBJ2-7; 8 positions agree with TRBD1. The germline gives CDR1 SQVTM, CDR2 ANQGSEA. The ends lost 8 bases at V and 4 bases at J; junction bases unmatched: 16. The CDR3 is 15 amino acids. Here the CDR3 reads CSTGEWGTGSYEQYF. Written as DNA, the CDR3 is TGCAGCACCGGAGAGTGGGGGACAGGTTCGTACGAGCAGTACTTC.

A few counts support this clone. J is TRBJ2-7 and V is TRBV6-5; 9 nucleotides agree with TRBD1. With V trimmed by 6 bases and J by 5 bases, 8 bases remained unmatched. The CDR3 runs 14 residues. Germline V lookup: CDR1 MNHEY, CDR2 SVGAGI. This CDR3 is CASRGDREDNEQYF. In nucleotides, the CDR3 is TGTGCCAGCAGGGGGGACAGGGAGGACAACGAGCAGTACTTC.

The chain uses TRBV5-1 and TRBJ2-7, with 9 positions matching TRBD1. V trimming: 3 bases; J trimming: 5 bases; junction bases outside the gene matches: 3. The CDR3 extends over 13 amino acids. CDR1 SGHRS and CDR2 YFSETQ come from the germline V gene. The CDR3 loop reads CASSSQGANEQYF. CDR3 bases: TGCGCCAGCAGCTCACAGGGGGCTAACGAGCAGTACTTC.

The V gene is TRBV7-9, the J gene TRBJ2-7; TRBD1 might be the D (5 bases). The V end lost 4 bases, the J end lost 9 bases, and 16 bases lay between the germline ends. This CDR3 has 13 residues. The germline CDR1 and CDR2 sequences are SEHNR and FQNEAQ (reference sequence). The CDR3 here is CASSSEGVEAQYF. The CDR3 coding sequence is TGTGCCAGCAGCTCCGAAGGGGTAGAGGCGCAGTACTTC.

The chain links TRBV25-1 to TRBJ1-1; perhaps TRBD1 as D (6 bases). CDR1 is MGHDK and CDR2 is SYGVNS in the germline V gene. The CDR3 extends over 14 amino acids. V was trimmed by 2 bases and J by 6 bases, leaving 13 bases between them. Written as DNA, the CDR3 is TGTGCCAGCAGTGAAATGGGGGGCGGGGCTGAAGCTTTCTTT. Its translation is CASSEMGGGAEAFF.

The rearrangement joins TRBV25-1 to TRBJ2-5, with a tentative D call TRBD2 (6 bases). From germline, CDR1 is MGHDK and CDR2 SYGVNS. Between the trimmed V and J ends, which lost 5 bases and 3 bases, there was a span of 10 bases. CDR3 length: 13 amino acids. The CDR3 DNA is TGTGCCAGCAGTTTTTCGGGGGAAGAGACCCAGTACTTC. The encoded protein is CASSFSGEETQYF.

The rearrangement uses TRBV4-3 and TRBJ1-6; the D is unclear. The CDR3 totals 17 residues. Germline assignment: CDR1 LGHNA and CDR2 YSLEER. V lost 2 bases and J lost 0, with 11 bases in between. The chain's CDR3 is CASSQTLALSYNSPLHF. The CDR3 nucleotides read TGCGCCAGCAGCCAAACTCTCGCCCTCTCCTATAATTCACCCCTCCACTTT.

The chain uses TRBV18 and TRBJ2-2; the D is unclear. Trimming took off 6 bases at V and 6 bases at J, with 17 bases between the two ends. Germline CDR1 and CDR2: KGHSH and LQKENI. There are 15 residues in the CDR3. The CDR3 DNA follows: TGTGCCAGCTCTCCCCTGCGTAGTCTGGCCGGGGAGCTGTTTTTT. Protein sequence: CASSPLRSLAGELFF.

This chain connects TRBV7-2 to TRBJ1-2; 7 nucleotides line up with TRBD1. The V and J ends lost 6 bases and 7 bases, in that order; junction bases with no gene match: 11. Germline assignment: CDR1 SGHTA and CDR2 FQGNSA. CDR3 length equals 14 residues. The CDR3 sequence is CASRRQGPKGGYTF. CDR3 nucleotide sequence: TGTGCCAGCAGACGACAGGGCCCTAAGGGTGGCTACACCTTC. Full variable domain (outside the CDR3, taken from reference TRBV7-2 and TRBJ1-2): GAGVSQSPSNKVTEKGKDVELRCDPISGHTALYWYRQSLGQGLEFLIYFQGNSAPDKSGLPSDRFSAERTGGSVSTLTIQRTQQEDSAVYLCASRRQGPKGGYTFGSGTRLTVV.

V gene TRBV29-1 combines with J gene TRBJ1-1; D is possibly TRBD1 (5 bases). The CDR3 runs to 12 residues. Germline CDR1 reads SQVTM; CDR2 reads ANQGSEA. The V and J ends lost 7 bases and 1 base respectively, with 10 bases between them. The CDR3 DNA reads as TGCAGCGCGACTGACAGGAACACTGAAGCTTTCTTT. It is translated as CSATDRNTEAFF.

This clone was seen a handful of times. CDR3: CASSDNPTGVYEQYF. The DNA of the CDR3 is TGTGCCAGCAGTGATAACCCGACAGGGGTATACGAGCAGTACTTC. The J gene is TRBJ2-7, the V gene TRBV6-1; 8 nucleotides align to TRBD1. The CDR3 sequence is 15 residues long. CDR1 MNHNS and CDR2 SASEGT come from the germline V gene. Trimming cost V 3 bases and J 4 bases; bases outside gene matches: 8.

This clone was detected only a few times. V and J are TRBV6-5 and TRBJ1-2; TRBD1 matches at 8 bases. Germline V gene sequence: CDR1 MNHEY, CDR2 SVGAGI. The CDR3 is made up of 10 amino acids. The junction had 8 bases not matched to a gene; V was cut back by 10 bases and J by 13 bases. CDR3 sequence: CATGQGFLTF. CDR3 nucleotide sequence: TGTGCCACCGGACAGGGATTCCTCACCTTC.

This CDR3 reads CASSPEGRTWDTGELFF. CDR3 sequence (DNA): TGCGCCAGCAGCCCGGAGGGGAGGACGTGGGACACCGGGGAGCTGTTTTTT. V usage is TRBV4-1 and J usage is TRBJ2-2; the D gene is possibly TRBD2 (6 bases). The CDR3 contains 17 residues. The ends were cut back, 4 bases at V and 3 bases at J, with 18 bases in the middle. From germline, CDR1 is MGHRA and CDR2 YSYEKL.

The chain recombines TRBV10-3 with TRBJ2-2; D unclear. CDR1 ENHRY and CDR2 SYGVKD come from the germline V gene. The CDR3 has 12 residues. V lost 6 bases, J lost 6 bases, and 8 bases lay in between. CDR3 nucleotides: TGTGCCATCAGCGACGTCGCCGGGGAGCTGTTTTTT. The encoded protein is CAISDVAGELFF.

The V gene is TRBV18, the J gene TRBJ2-5; no definite D call. Germline V gene data show CDR1 as KGHSH and CDR2 as LQKENI. Trimming stripped 0 bases from V and 5 bases from J, with 4 bases between. The length of the CDR3 is 12 residues. The CDR3 here is CASSPPWETQYF. The CDR3 nucleotides read TGTGCCAGCTCACCACCGTGGGAGACCCAGTACTTC.

This clone was counted between two and nine times. The J gene is TRBJ2-5, the V gene TRBV6-4; 8 positions agree with TRBD1. The CDR3 has 15 residues. Germline V gene sequence: CDR1 MRHNA, CDR2 SNTAGT. The ends lost 4 bases at V and 4 bases at J; junction bases unmatched: 8. Here the CDR3 reads CASSATGGVGETQYF. The CDR3 region has the DNA TGTGCCAGCAGTGCCACAGGGGGTGTTGGAGAGACCCAGTACTTC.

This clone was counted ten times or more. This chain links TRBV5-1 with TRBJ2-5; unclear D gene. Looked up from germline, CDR1 is SGHRS and CDR2 is YFSETQ. The CDR3 is 13 amino acids. Trimming cost V 2 bases and J 5 bases, with 10 bases left between them. CDR3 residues: CASSFTPSETQYF. CDR3 in DNA: TGCGCCAGCAGCTTTACCCCGAGTGAGACCCAGTACTTC.

The genes are TRBV5-1 and TRBJ2-1, with 9 nucleotides matching TRBD1. Unmatched junction bases numbered 6, after V lost 3 bases and J lost 2 bases. Germline CDR1 is SGHRS and CDR2 is YFSETQ. The CDR3 totals 16 residues. DNA for the CDR3: TGCGCCAGCAGCTCACCCGGACAGGGGACCTACAATGAGCAGTTCTTC. It codes for CASSSPGQGTYNEQFF. The full variable domain, rest sourced from reference TRBV5-1 and TRBJ2-1, is KAGVTQTPRYLIKTRGQQVTLSCSPISGHRSVSWYQQTPGQGLQFLFEYFSETQRNKGNFPGRFSGRQFSNSRSEMNVSTLELGDSALYLCASSSPGQGTYNEQFFGPGTRLTVL.

The chain employs TRBV4-2 and TRBJ1-2; 10 bases fit TRBD1. This CDR3 is 16 amino acids long. The V and J ends lost 1 base and 3 bases, in that order; junction bases with no gene match: 5. CDR1 is LGHNA and CDR2 is YNFKEQ in the germline V gene. In DNA form, the CDR3 reads TGTGCCAGCAGCCAAGGGGCCGGACAGGGGGACTATGGCTACACCTTC. Amino acids: CASSQGAGQGDYGYTF.

The chain combines TRBV5-1 with TRBJ2-5; TRBD1 is a possible D gene (5 bases). Germline V gene sequence: CDR1 SGHRS, CDR2 YFSETQ. The CDR3 is 14 residues long. Trimming shortened V by 4 bases and J by 1 base, and 11 bases separated the two germline ends. The CDR3: CASSVRTPQETQYF. CDR3 DNA sequence: TGCGCCAGCAGCGTAAGGACACCCCAAGAGACCCAGTACTTC.